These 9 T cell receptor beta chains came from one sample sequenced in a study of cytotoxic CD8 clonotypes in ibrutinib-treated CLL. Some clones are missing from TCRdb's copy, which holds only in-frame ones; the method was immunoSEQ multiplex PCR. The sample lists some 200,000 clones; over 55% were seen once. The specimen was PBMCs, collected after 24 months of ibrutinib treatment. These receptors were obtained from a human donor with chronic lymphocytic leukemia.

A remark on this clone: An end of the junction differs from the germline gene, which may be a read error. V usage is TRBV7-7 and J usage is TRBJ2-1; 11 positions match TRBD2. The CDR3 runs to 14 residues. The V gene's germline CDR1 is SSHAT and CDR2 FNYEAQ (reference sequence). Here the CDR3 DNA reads TGTGCTAGCAGCTTAGGGACTAGCGGTACGGAGCAGTTCTTC. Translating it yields CASSLGTSGTEQFF.

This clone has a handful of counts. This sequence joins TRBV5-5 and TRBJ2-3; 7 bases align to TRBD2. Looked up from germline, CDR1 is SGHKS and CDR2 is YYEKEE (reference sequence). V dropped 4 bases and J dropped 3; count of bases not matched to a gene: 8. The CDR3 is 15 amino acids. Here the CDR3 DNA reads TGTGCCAGCAGCCCCGGACCAGCGGGGACAGATACGCAGTATTTT. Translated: CASSPGPAGTDTQYF.

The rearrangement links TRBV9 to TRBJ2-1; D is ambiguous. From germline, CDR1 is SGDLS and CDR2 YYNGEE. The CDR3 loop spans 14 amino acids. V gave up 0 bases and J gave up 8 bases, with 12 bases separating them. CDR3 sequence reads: CASSVGVASDEQFF. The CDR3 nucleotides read TGTGCCAGCAGCGTAGGGGTGGCTTCAGATGAGCAGTTCTTC.

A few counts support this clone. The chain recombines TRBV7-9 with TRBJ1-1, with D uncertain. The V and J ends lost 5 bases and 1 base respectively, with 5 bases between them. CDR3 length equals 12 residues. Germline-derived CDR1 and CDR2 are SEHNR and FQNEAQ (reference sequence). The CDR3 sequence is CASSPSNTEAFF. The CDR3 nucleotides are TGTGCCAGCAGCCCGTCGAACACTGAAGCTTTCTTT.

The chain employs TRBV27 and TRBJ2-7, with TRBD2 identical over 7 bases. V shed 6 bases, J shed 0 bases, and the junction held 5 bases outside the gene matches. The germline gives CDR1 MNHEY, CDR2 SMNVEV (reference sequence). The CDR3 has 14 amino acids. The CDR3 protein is CASRSSGYSYEQYF. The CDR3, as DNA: TGTGCCAGCAGGAGTAGCGGGTACTCCTACGAGCAGTACTTC.

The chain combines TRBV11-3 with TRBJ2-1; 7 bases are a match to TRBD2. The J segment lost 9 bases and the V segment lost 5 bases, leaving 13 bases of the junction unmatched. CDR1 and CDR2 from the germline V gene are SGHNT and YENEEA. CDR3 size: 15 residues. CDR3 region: CASSPDSGIYGEQFF. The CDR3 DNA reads TGTGCCAGCAGCCCAGACAGCGGGATTTACGGTGAGCAGTTCTTC.

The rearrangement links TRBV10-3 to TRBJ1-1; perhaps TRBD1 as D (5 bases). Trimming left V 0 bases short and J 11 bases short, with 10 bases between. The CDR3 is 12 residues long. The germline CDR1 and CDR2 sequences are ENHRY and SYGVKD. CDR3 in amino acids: CAISESGTLAFF. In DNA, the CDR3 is TGTGCCATCAGTGAGTCAGGGACTTTGGCTTTCTTT.

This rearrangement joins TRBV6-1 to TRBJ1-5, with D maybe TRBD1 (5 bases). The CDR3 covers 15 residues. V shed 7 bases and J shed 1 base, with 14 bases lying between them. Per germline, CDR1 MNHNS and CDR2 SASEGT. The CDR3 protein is CASIRGATSNQPQHF. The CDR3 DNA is TGTGCCAGCATTCGCGGGGCAACGAGCAATCAGCCCCAGCATTTT.

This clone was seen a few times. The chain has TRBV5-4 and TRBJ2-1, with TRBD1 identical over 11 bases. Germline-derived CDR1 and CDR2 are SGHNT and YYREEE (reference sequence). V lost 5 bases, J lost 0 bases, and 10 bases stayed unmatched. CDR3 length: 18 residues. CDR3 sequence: CASRRRTGGGRSYNEQFF. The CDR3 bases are TGTGCCAGCAGACGCAGGACAGGGGGCGGACGCTCCTACAATGAGCAGTTCTTC. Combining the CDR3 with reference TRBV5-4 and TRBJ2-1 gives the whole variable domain ETGVTQSPTHLIKTRGQQVTLRCSSQSGHNTVSWYQQALGQGPQFIFQYYREEENGRGNFPPRFSGLQFPNYSSELNVNALELDDSALYLCASRRRTGGGRSYNEQFFGPGTRLTVL.